The rows below give T cell receptor beta chains drawn from one sample of a study of memory CD4+ T cells and cytomegalovirus serostatus. Profiled with immunoSEQ multiplex PCR; TCRdb holds only in-frame clones, not every one. The repertoire includes 50,000 to 70,000 clones, 60% to 75% of them detected once, and over 2% sits in the top ten. Sequenced input: memory CD4+ T cells from blood. Receptors originate from an adult in good health and CMV-seropositive. CDR3s include the opening cysteine and the closing phenylalanine or tryptophan. The D gene is left open where the match is weak. Size values are once, few and many counts, or a class for expanded clones, and some rows have none.

clone size,J gene,V gene,D gene,CDR3 DNA,CDR3 protein
once,TRBJ2-3,TRBV6-1,TRBD2,TGTGCCAGCATCCTAGCGGGAGCAGATACGCAGTATTTT,CASILAGADTQYF
NA,TRBJ2-1,TRBV11-3,NA,TGTGCCAGCAGCTTAAACTATGAGCAGTTCTTC,CASSLNYEQFF
NA,TRBJ2-2,TRBV10-3,NA,TGTGCCAGCCGGGGGCCGCCCGCCGGGGAGCTGTTTTTT,CASRGPPAGELFF
NA,TRBJ2-1,TRBV5-1,NA,TGCGCCAGCAGCCTATCCTCTGGGGGGAACAATGAGCAGTTCTTC,CASSLSSGGNNEQFF
NA,TRBJ1-2,TRBV9,TRBD1,TGTGCCAGCAGCGTGGGGGCGGGACAGGGCGAGGGCTACACCTTC,CASSVGAGQGEGYTF
once,TRBJ2-7,TRBV4-3,NA,TGCGCCAGCAGCCTAGACTCTCGGGTCGAGCAGTACTTC,CASSLDSRVEQYF
NA,TRBJ1-4,TRBV20-1,NA,TGCAGGGCCGGAGAGGGTAAAAAACTGTTTTTT,CRAGEGKKLFF
NA,TRBJ1-5,TRBV30,TRBD1,TGTGCCTGGAGTAAGGACAGGGCCAAAAATCAGCCCCAGCATTTT,CAWSKDRAKNQPQHF
NA,TRBJ1-5,TRBV19,NA,TGTGCCAGTGGGGCCGGGTCGAATCAGCCCCAGCATTTT,CASGAGSNQPQHF
NA,TRBJ2-3,TRBV10-3,NA,TGTGCCATCAGGGACAGAGACACAGATACGCAGTATTTT,CAIRDRDTDTQYF
NA,TRBJ2-2,TRBV4-1,NA,TGCGCCAGCAGCCAAGGGCCAGGGGATATCGGGGAGCTGTTTTTT,CASSQGPGDIGELFF
few,TRBJ2-6,TRBV27,TRBD2,TGTGCCAGCAGTCCGCTCGGACTAGCGGGCTCTGGGGCCAACGTCCTGACTTTC,CASSPLGLAGSGANVLTF
NA,TRBJ1-1,TRBV2,NA,TGTGCCATGCCCCTGGGCACTGAAGCTTTCTTT,CAMPLGTEAFF
NA,TRBJ2-2,TRBV6-5,NA,TGTGCCAGCAGTTTAAGCGGGAACACCGGGGAGCTGTTTTTT,CASSLSGNTGELFF
few,TRBJ1-1,TRBV7-8,NA,TGTGCCAGCAGCTTAAGTGGACCAAACACTGAAGCTTTCTTT,CASSLSGPNTEAFF
once,TRBJ2-1,TRBV28,TRBD2,TGTGCCAGCAGTTCCGGGACTAGCGGTCACAATGAGCAGTTCTTC,CASSSGTSGHNEQFF
NA,TRBJ2-5,TRBV5-6,TRBD2,TGTGCCAGCAGCCCCGGACTAGCGGGAGGGGAAGAGACCCAGTACTTC,CASSPGLAGGEETQYF
NA,TRBJ1-2,TRBV28,NA,TGTGCCAGCAGTTTGTATCGGGGGGGATTATATGGCTACACCTTC,CASSLYRGGLYGYTF
once,TRBJ2-3,TRBV5-1,NA,TGCGCCAGCAGCACCTCTACTGGACTCACAGATACGCAGTATTTT,CASSTSTGLTDTQYF
NA,TRBJ1-3,TRBV28,NA,TGTGCCAGCAGTTTAAGTAGACCAGGGGGAAACACCATATATTTT,CASSLSRPGGNTIYF
NA,TRBJ1-4,TRBV7-9,NA,TGTGCCAGCAGCCCACGAGGGTCTGATAGTGAAAAACTGTTTTTT,CASSPRGSDSEKLFF
NA,TRBJ2-6,TRBV7-6,NA,TGTGCCAGCAGCTTCGGCAGCCCTGGGGCCAACGTCCTGACTTTC,CASSFGSPGANVLTF
NA,TRBJ2-2,TRBV19,NA,TGTGCCAGTAGTCATCGGGCAGGGAGGAACACCGGGGAGCTGTTTTTT,CASSHRAGRNTGELFF
NA,TRBJ2-7,TRBV28,TRBD2,TGTGCCAGCAGTTTATATACCGGGACTAGGGTCTACGAGCAGTACTTC,CASSLYTGTRVYEQYF
few,TRBJ2-2,TRBV7-9,TRBD1,TGTGCCAGCAGCGACCCCGGGACAGGGGGCTGGGGGGAGCTGTTTTTT,CASSDPGTGGWGELFF
NA,TRBJ2-3,TRBV28,NA,TGTGCCAGCAATTCCTTCGGGGGCAGGGGGTATGGAGATACGCAGTATTTT,CASNSFGGRGYGDTQYF
NA,TRBJ2-3,TRBV12-5,NA,TGTGCTAGTGGTTTGCGGTCGGGGGGCACAGATACGCAGTATTTT,CASGLRSGGTDTQYF